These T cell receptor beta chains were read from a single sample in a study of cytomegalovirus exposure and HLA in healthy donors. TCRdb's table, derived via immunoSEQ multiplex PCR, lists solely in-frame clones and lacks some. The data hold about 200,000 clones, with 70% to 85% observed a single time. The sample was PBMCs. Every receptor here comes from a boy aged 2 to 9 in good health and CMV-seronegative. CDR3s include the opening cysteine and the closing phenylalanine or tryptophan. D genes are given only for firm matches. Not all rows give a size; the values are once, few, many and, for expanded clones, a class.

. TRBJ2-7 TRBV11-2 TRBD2 TGTGCCAGCAGCCGAGAGACTAGCGGGGGGTACGAGCAGTACTTC CASSRETSGGYEQYF
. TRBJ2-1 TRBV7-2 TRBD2 TGTGCCAGCAGCTTAAGCGGGGGGGCCTCAAGGCAGTTCTTC CASSLSGGASRQFF
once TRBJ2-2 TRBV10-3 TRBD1 TGTGCCATCAGTAGGGACAGGGACACCGGGGAGCTGTTTTTT CAISRDRDTGELFF
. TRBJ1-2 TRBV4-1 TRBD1 TGCGCCAGCAGCCTCAGCCGTGACAGGGGAGGCGGCTACACCTTC CASSLSRDRGGGYTF
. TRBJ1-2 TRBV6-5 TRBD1 TGTGCCAGCAGTCCCGGGACAGGGCTGGACTATGGCTACACCTTC CASSPGTGLDYGYTF
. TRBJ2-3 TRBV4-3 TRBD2 TGCGCCAGCAGCCAAGTATGGACTAGCGGGGGTCTGACGAATACGCAGTATTTT CASSQVWTSGGLTNTQYF
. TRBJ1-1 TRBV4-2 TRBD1 TGTGCCAGCAGCCCAGCAGGGACAGCGAACACTGAAGCTTTCTTT CASSPAGTANTEAFF
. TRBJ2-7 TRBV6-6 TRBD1 TGTGCCACACAGGGGGCCCTCCGGGGGGAGCAGTACTTC CATQGALRGEQYF
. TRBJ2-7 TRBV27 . TGTGCCAGCAGCCGTTCTCCCGGACTTTTCTACGAGCAGTACTTC CASSRSPGLFYEQYF
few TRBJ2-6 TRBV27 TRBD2 TGTGCCAGCAGTTTACTCCGGGAGGCAACCTCTGGGGCCAACGTCCTGACTTTC CASSLLREATSGANVLTF
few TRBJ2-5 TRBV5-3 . TGTGCCAGACCCCCTGGGGAGGATGAGACCCAGTACTTC CARPPGEDETQYF
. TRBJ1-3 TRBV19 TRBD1 TGTGCCAGTAGTTGGACAGGGACTGGAAACACCATATATTTT CASSWTGTGNTIYF
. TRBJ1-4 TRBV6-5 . TGTGCCAGCAGCTACCGGGGGGGCGCGAGAGAAAAACTGTTTTTT CASSYRGGAREKLFF
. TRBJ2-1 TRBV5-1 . TGCGCCAGCAGCTTCGGCGGATTCTACAATGAGCAGTTCTTC CASSFGGFYNEQFF
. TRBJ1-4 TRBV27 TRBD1 TGTGCCAGCAGTTTATTCTACGGACAGGGGTCAACTAATGAAAAACTGTTTTTT CASSLFYGQGSTNEKLFF
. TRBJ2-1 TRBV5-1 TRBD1 TGCGCCAGCAGCCCGGACAGGACCGAGCAGTTCTTC CASSPDRTEQFF
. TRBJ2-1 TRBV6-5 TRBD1 TGTGCCAGCAGTACCGGGACAGGGGTCTACAATGAGCAGTTCTTC CASSTGTGVYNEQFF
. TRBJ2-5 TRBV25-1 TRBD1 TGTGCCAGCAAGGACAGGGAAGAGACCCAGTACTTC CASKDREETQYF
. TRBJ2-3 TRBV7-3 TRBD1 TGTGCCAGCAGCTGGGGGACAGGGGCTACGGGCACAGATACGCAGTATTTT CASSWGTGATGTDTQYF
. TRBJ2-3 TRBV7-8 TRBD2 TGTGCCAGCAGCCCCTGGACTAGCGGGGTTGTAACAGATACGCAGTATTTT CASSPWTSGVVTDTQYF
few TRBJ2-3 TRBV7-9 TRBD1 TGTGCCAGCAGCACCCCCGGGACAGAAAGCACAGATACGCAGTATTTT CASSTPGTESTDTQYF
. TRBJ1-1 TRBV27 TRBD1 TGTGCCAGCACAAGGACAGGACAGGGGACTGAAGCTTTCTTT CASTRTGQGTEAFF
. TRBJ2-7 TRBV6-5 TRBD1 TGTGCCAGCAGTTACTCCCCCCGGGACAGGGACTACGAGCAGTACTTC CASSYSPRDRDYEQYF
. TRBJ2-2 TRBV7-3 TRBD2 TGTGCCAGCAGCTTAAAACCTCTGAGCGGGATTAGCACCGGGGAGCTGTTTTTT CASSLKPLSGISTGELFF
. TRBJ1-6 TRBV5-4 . TGTGCCAGCAGCCCCCGAGGGGAGGGTTCACCCCTCCACTTT CASSPRGEGSPLHF
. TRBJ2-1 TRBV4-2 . TGTGCCAGCAGCCAAGACGGCTCGGGAGACAATGAGCAGTTCTTC CASSQDGSGDNEQFF
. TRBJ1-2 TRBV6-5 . TGTGCCAGCAGTTACTCTGGAGGGAACTATGGCTACACCTTC CASSYSGGNYGYTF
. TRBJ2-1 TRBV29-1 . TGCAGCGTTTTAGGGGGGGGACCCTACAATGAGCAGTTCTTC CSVLGGGPYNEQFF
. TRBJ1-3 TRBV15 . TGTGCCACCAGCACCTTAGGGGGCTCTGGAAACACCATATATTTT CATSTLGGSGNTIYF
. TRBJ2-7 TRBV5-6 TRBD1 TGTGCCAGCAGCTTGGAGGACAGGGATTACGAGCAGTACTTC CASSLEDRDYEQYF
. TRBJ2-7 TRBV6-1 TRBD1 TGTGCCAGCAGTCTCCGACAGGGGTCTTCCTACGAGCAGTACTTC CASSLRQGSSYEQYF
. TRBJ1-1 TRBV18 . TGTGCCAGCTCACCTTCAGGGGACCTTAACACTGAAGCTTTCTTT CASSPSGDLNTEAFF
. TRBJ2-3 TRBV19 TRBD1 TGTGCCAGTAAGGACAGGGCCACAGATACGCAGTATTTC CASKDRATDTQYF
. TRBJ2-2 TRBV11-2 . TGTGCCAGCAGCTCCGAGAGCGGGCCGAACACCGGGGAGCTGTTTTTT CASSSESGPNTGELFF
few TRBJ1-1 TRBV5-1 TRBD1 TGCGCCAGCAGCTTTCAACAGGGGGACACTGAAGCTTTCTTT CASSFQQGDTEAFF
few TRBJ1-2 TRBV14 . TGTGCCAGCAGCCAAGTAATAGGGAGTGGCTACACCTTC CASSQVIGSGYTF
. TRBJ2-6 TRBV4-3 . TGCGCCAGCAGCCAAGTTCCCGGTTCTGGGGCCAACGTCCTGACTTTC CASSQVPGSGANVLTF
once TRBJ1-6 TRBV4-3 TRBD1 TGCGCCAGCAGCTCGGGACAGTATAATTCACCCCTCCACTTT CASSSGQYNSPLHF
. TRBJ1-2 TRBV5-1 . TGCGCCAGCAGCTTGGCGCCAGGGGCTTATGGCTACACCTTC CASSLAPGAYGYTF
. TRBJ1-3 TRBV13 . TGTGCCAGCAGTCCAGACAGGATCGCAAACACCATATATTTT CASSPDRIANTIYF
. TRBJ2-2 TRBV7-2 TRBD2 TGTGCCAGCAGCTTAGCCCTAACTCTACTAGCGGGTGCCGGGGAGCTGTTTTTT CASSLALTLLAGAGELFF
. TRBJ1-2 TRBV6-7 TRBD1 TGTGCCACCAACTCCCGGGACAGGGCGCGTGGTGGCTACACCTTC CATNSRDRARGGYTF
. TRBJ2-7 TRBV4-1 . TGCGCCAGCAGCCCTGTAGGCTCTCAGCGCGAGCAGTACTTC CASSPVGSQREQYF
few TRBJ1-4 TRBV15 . TGTGCCACCAGCAGAGGGACGGGAGTTGAAAAACTGTTTTTT CATSRGTGVEKLFF
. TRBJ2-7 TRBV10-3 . TGTGCCATCAGTGCAAAGGGTACAGGTACGGGCGAGCAGTACTTC CAISAKGTGTGEQYF
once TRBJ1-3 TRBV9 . TGTGCCAGCAGCGTAGGAGGAGGGACGGGAAACACCATATATTTT CASSVGGGTGNTIYF
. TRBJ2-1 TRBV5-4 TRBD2 TGTGCCAGCAGCCGAGGGACTAGCGGGGGGCCCAGTGAGCAGTTCTTC CASSRGTSGGPSEQFF
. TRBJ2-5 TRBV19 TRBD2 TGTGCCAGTAGTACGGGGACTAGCGGGGGGCCTGAGACCCAGTACTTC CASSTGTSGGPETQYF
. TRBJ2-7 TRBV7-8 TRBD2 TGTGCCAGCAGCTTCAGCGGGGGGCAAGGCGAGCAGTACTTC CASSFSGGQGEQYF
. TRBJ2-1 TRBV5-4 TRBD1 TGTGCCAGCAGTTCGGGGACAGGGGGGTCCTACAATGAGCAGTTCTTC CASSSGTGGSYNEQFF